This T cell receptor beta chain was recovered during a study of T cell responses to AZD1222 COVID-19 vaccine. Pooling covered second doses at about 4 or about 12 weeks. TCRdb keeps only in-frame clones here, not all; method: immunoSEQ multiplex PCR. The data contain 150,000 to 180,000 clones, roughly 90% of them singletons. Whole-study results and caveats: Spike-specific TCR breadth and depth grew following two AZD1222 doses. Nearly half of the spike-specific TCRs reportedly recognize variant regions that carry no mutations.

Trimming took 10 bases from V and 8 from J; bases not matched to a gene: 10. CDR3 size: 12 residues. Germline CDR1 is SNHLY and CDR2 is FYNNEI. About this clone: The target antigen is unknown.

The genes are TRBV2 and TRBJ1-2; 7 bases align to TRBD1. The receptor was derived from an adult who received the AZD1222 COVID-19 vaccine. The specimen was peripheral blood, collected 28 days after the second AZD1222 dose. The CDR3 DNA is TGTGCCATACTGACAGGGATCAGAGGCTACACCTTC. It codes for CAILTGIRGYTF. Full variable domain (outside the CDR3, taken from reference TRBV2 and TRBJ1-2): EPEVTQTPSHQVTQMGQEVILRCVPISNHLYFYWYRQILGQKVEFLVSFYNNEISEKSEIFDDQFSVERPDGSNFTLKIRSTKLEDSAMYFCAILTGIRGYTFGSGTRLTVV.